This T cell receptor (beta chain) was recovered during a study of blood T cells in healthy people across ages. Primed by a sample-barcoded 5' primer and a J-beta primer mix, a second PCR proceeded for about 6 to 12 cycles. TCRdb re-called the 5' RACE reads through MiXCR, storing one row per CDR3 protein. The repertoire has some 890,000 distinct CDR3 sequences, approximately 32% of them found once; the top ten carry roughly 10%. Study-wide results and caveats: CMV status of donors was unknown, possibly confounding expanded clonotype changes.

Per germline, CDR1 LGHNA and CDR2 YSLEER. The CDR3 has 14 residues. The table lists this clonotype with a count of one. The antigen is unknown. Sequence at one end of the junction differs from germline and may be a read error. These data were also filed under a second study, of T cells of mothers and their children.

The TCR originated in a woman aged 35 to 49 in good health. The sample was blood. The rearrangement joins TRBV4-3 to TRBJ2-3, with D tentatively TRBD1 (5 bases). For the CDR3, the DNA is TGCGCCAGCAGCCAAGATCTAGGGGCAGATACGCGGTATTTT. It yields the protein CASSQDLGADTRYF.